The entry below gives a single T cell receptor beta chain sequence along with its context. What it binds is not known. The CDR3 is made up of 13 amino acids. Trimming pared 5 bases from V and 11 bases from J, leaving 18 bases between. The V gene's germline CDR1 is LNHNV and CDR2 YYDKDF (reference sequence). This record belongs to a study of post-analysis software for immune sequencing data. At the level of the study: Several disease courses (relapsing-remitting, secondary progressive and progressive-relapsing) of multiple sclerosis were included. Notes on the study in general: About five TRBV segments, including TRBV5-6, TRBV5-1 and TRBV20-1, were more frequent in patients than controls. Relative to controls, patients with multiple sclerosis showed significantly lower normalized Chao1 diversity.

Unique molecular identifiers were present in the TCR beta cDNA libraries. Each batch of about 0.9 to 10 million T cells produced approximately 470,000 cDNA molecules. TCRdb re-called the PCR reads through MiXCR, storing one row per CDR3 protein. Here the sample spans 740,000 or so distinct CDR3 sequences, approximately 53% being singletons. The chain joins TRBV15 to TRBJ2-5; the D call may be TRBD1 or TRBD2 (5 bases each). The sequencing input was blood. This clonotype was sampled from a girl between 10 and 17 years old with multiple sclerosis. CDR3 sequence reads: CATSPGDLPEQYF. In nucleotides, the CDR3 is TGTGCCACCAGCCCCGGGGACCTCCCAGAGCAGTACTTC.